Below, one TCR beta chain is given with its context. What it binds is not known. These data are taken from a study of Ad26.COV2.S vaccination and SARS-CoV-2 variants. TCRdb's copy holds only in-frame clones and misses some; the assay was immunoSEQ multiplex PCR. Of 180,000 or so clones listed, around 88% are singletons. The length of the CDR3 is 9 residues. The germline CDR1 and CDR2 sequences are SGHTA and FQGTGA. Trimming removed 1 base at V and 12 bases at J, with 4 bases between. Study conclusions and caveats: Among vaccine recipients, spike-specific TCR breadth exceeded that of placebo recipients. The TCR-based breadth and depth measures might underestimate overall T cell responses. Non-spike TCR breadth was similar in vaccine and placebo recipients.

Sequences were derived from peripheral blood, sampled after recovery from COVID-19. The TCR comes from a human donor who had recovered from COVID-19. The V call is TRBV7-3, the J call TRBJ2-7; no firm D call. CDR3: CASSLRGYF. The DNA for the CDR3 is TGTGCCAGCAGCTTAAGGGGGTACTTC.